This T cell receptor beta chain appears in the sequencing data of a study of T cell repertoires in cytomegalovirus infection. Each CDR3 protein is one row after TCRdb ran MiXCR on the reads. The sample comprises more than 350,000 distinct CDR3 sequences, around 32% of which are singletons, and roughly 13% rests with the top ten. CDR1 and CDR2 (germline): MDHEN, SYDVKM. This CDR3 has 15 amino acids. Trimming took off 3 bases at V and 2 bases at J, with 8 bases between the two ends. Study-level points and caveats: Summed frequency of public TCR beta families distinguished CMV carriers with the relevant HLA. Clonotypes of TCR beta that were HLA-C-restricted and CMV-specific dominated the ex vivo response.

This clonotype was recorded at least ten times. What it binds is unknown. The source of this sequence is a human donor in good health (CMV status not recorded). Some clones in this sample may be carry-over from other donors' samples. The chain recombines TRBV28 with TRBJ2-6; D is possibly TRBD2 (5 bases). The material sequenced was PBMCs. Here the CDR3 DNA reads TGTGCCAGCAGTTTTATCGGGGCTGGGGCCAACGTCCTGACTTTC. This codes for CASSFIGAGANVLTF.